This T cell receptor (beta chain) derives from a study of graft-versus-host responses after intestinal transplantation. Overall study: Recipients obtained multivisceral, liver-intestinal, or isolated intestinal transplants. After anti-thymocyte globulin induction, recipients took tacrolimus and steroids for three to four years. Whole-study findings and limits: Early post-transplant HvG declines tracked with peak circulating GvH clone levels. There were GvH clones found in recipient marrow, and some of them appeared first in ileum or blood.

V dropped 0 bases and J dropped 1 base, with 9 bases sitting between them. CDR3 length: 15 amino acids. Looked up from germline, CDR1 is MNHNS and CDR2 is SASEGT. Data came from immunoSEQ multiplex PCR; TCRdb stores just in-frame clones and leaves some out. Of 85,000 to 110,000 clones in the sample, 93% were seen once. Regarding this clone: Its antigen remains unknown.

The starting material was unstimulated CD8+ T cells sorted from spleen or lymph node cells, obtained before intestinal transplant. The TCR originated in a human donor who received an intestinal transplant. The chain joins TRBV6-1 to TRBJ2-5; possible D gene TRBD2, 5 bases. CDR3 amino acids: CASSEAGAGQETQYF. The CDR3 DNA reads TGTGCCAGCAGTGAAGCCGGCGCGGGCCAAGAGACCCAGTACTTC.